This T cell receptor beta chain was obtained from a study of blood T cells in healthy people across ages. Study results and limitations: Across samples, TCR beta diversity tracked strongly with naive T cell percentage.

The germline V and J ends were trimmed by 1 base and 1 base, with 10 bases remaining between them. From germline, CDR1 is SQVTM and CDR2 ANQGSEA. This CDR3 has 14 residues. Many counts were recorded for this clonotype. Antigen: not known. Whenever a sample was processed, at least 6 million PBMCs were isolated. Together with a sample-barcoded 5' primer, a J-beta primer mix was included in a second PCR lasting about 7 to 11 cycles. Each CDR3 protein gets one entry after TCRdb re-called the 5' RACE reads with MiXCR. The data contain fewer than 800,000 distinct CDR3 sequences, about 21% of them singletons.

The chain employs TRBV29-1 and TRBJ2-5, with D unclear. Specimen: blood. This clonotype was obtained from a man aged 65-85 years in good health. DNA of the CDR3: TGCAGCGTTGAAGGGTTATCGAGCCAAGAGACCCAGTACTTC. This codes for CSVEGLSSQETQYF.